The clone carrying this TCR beta chain appeared once. Original processing methods: It was from reference gene primer amplification that nucleated cell counts were estimated. Clones were sequenced by immunoSEQ multiplex PCR, and TCRdb holds only the in-frame ones, with some missing. That table supplies the V and J calls and clone size; D and trimming were determined from the DNA. The sample gives about 110,000 clones, roughly 84% of which show up once; 6.6% is in the top ten. V lost 1 base to trimming and J lost 9 bases; unmatched junction nucleotides: 10. The CDR3 sequence is 16 residues long. The germline V gene encodes CDR1 SGHDT and CDR2 YYEEEE. The data belong to a study of blood T cell repertoires in COVID-19. Study context: Both acute and convalescent COVID-19 samples were obtained from the United States, Italy and Spain. Sample material is recorded as cDNA or gDNA derived from T cells, B-cell-depleted T cells, or PBMCs.

The sequencing input was peripheral blood. The sequence came from a woman aged 50 to 65 with acute or convalescent COVID-19. The chain links TRBV5-6 to TRBJ2-1, with 10 bases fitting TRBD2. CDR3: CASSLRLAGPVGEQFF. CDR3 nucleotide sequence: TGTGCCAGCAGCTTGAGACTAGCGGGTCCCGTCGGTGAGCAGTTCTTC.